Sequencing of this T cell receptor beta chain was carried out in a study of T-cell memory formation after mild COVID-19. About the study: Among the donors, TCR clusters were largely specific to each donor. Study observations and caveats: Day 15 to 85 contracting clones showed balanced CD4/CD8; day 15 to 37 expanders favored CD4+. For second-wave clones that peaked at day 37, SARS-CoV-2 specificity went unverified.

A few counts support this clonotype. Its antigen is as yet unknown. A 5'RACE reaction primed in the constant segment made cDNA libraries of TCR alpha and TCR beta, and these carried sample barcodes and UMIs. One entry per CDR3 protein, called by TCRdb with MiXCR from the 5' RACE reads. The sample comprises about 160,000 distinct CDR3 sequences, around 30% of which are singletons, and more than 10% rests with the top ten. The germline CDR1 and CDR2 sequences are MNHEY and SVGAGI. This CDR3 region has 14 residues. Trimming left V 7 bases short and J 7 bases short, with 20 bases between. This TCR came from an adult woman who had mild COVID-19 (a few samples of this study predate the infection). Cell type and time point are not known. Source material: PBMCs or a T cell subset sorted from them (not recorded which). This rearrangement joins TRBV6-5 to TRBJ2-7, with D tentatively TRBD1 or TRBD2 (6 bases each). CDR3 nucleotide sequence: TGTGCCAGCACCGGGGGCGGGCACGCGGGGGAGCAGTACTTC. It specifies CASTGGGHAGEQYF.